This T cell receptor beta chain was identified in a study of Graves' ophthalmopathy and Graves' hyperthyroidism. Study-level points and caveats: It was with roughly 71% sensitivity and just under 75% specificity that the model predicted ophthalmopathy progression. Blood also contained most of the expanded thyroid clonotypes above 0.001 frequency.

A volume of 9.5 to 10 ml of fresh peripheral blood supplied the PBMCs. The authors amplified TCR beta CDR3 regions from RNA transcripts. In the first round, RT-PCR was carried out with HTBI primers, and a multiplex PCR formed the second round. TCRdb independently ran MiXCR on the multiplex PCR reads; one entry per CDR3 protein. The repertoire holds approximately 150,000 distinct CDR3 sequences, with 35% to 50% as singletons. Trimming cost V 5 bases and J 0 bases, with 14 bases left between them. The V gene's germline CDR1 is MNHEY and CDR2 SVGEGT. This CDR3 has 15 residues. Ten or more counts support this clonotype. Its specificity is not known.

This sequence originates from a young man with Graves' ophthalmopathy. The genes are TRBV6-2 or TRBV6-3 and TRBJ2-7; D unresolved. Sample: peripheral blood. The CDR3 sequence is CASSPHRTLSYEQYF. Here the CDR3 DNA reads TGTGCCAGCAGTCCTCACCGGACCCTCTCCTACGAGCAGTACTTC.